These 13 T cell receptor beta chains were all obtained from the same sample, sequenced in a study of cytotoxic CD8 clonotypes in ibrutinib-treated CLL. Assay: immunoSEQ multiplex PCR; the TCRdb copy retains only in-frame clones and omits some. The table records hundreds of thousands of clones, 70% to 80% of them present only once. Sample: PBMCs, taken before ibrutinib treatment. The receptor set was obtained from a human donor with chronic lymphocytic leukemia.

This clone was counted between two and nine times. The chain has TRBV7-2 and TRBJ2-1, with a weak D call TRBD2 (6 bases). The CDR3 contains 15 residues. V was trimmed by 3 bases and J by 4 bases, leaving 13 bases between them. Germline CDR1 SGHTA, CDR2 FQGNSA. This CDR3 reads CASSFEAGTYNEQFF. CDR3 DNA: TGTGCCAGCAGCTTCGAGGCGGGAACGTACAATGAGCAGTTCTTC.

This chain connects TRBV2 to TRBJ2-2; D might be TRBD2 (5 bases). The CDR3 sequence is 16 residues long. Trimming took off 8 bases at V and 1 base at J, with 17 bases between the two ends. Germline-derived CDR1 and CDR2 are SNHLY and FYNNEI. The CDR3 DNA sequence: TGTGCCAGCCTGTTTTTGAGCGGAGGGAACACCGGGGAGCTGTTTTTT. This encodes CASLFLSGGNTGELFF.

The chain couples TRBV19 to TRBJ1-3, with unresolved D. This CDR3 region has 14 residues. Deletions cut 3 bases from V and 0 bases from J, with 6 bases between. Germline assignment: CDR1 LNHDA and CDR2 SQIVND (reference sequence). CDR3: CASSIGISGNTIYF. CDR3 sequence (DNA): TGTGCCAGTAGTATTGGGATCTCTGGAAACACCATATATTTT.

CDR3 residues: CASRPGQIYNEQFF. The CDR3, as DNA: TGTGCCAGCAGACCGGGACAAATCTACAATGAGCAGTTCTTC. The chain uses TRBV7-9 and TRBJ2-1; perhaps TRBD1 as D (6 bases). Trimming took off 6 bases at V and 3 bases at J, with 12 bases between the two ends. Germline V lookup: CDR1 SEHNR, CDR2 FQNEAQ (reference sequence). This CDR3 has 14 amino acids.

The chain employs TRBV7-9 and TRBJ2-1; 7 nucleotides align to TRBD2. Germline lookup yields CDR1 SEHNR and CDR2 FQNEAQ (reference sequence). The J segment lost 7 bases and the V segment lost 7 bases, leaving 1 base of the junction unmatched. The CDR3 length is 11 residues. The DNA for the CDR3 is TGTGCCAGCATGGGAGGGAATGAGCAGTTCTTC. Amino acid sequence: CASMGGNEQFF.

The rearrangement uses TRBV28 and TRBJ1-5; possible D gene TRBD1, 5 bases. This CDR3 region has 14 residues. V lost 3 bases and J 5 bases, leaving 11 bases between the germline ends. From germline, CDR1 is MDHEN and CDR2 SYDVKM. For the CDR3, the DNA is TGTGCCAGCAGTTTCGAGGGACGTCATCAGCCCCAGCATTTT. Translation: CASSFEGRHQPQHF.

This clone came up once. V is TRBV5-1 and J is TRBJ2-1, with TRBD1 matching over 9 bases. After removal of 3 bases from V and 5 bases from J, the junction contained 0 bases not matched to a gene. Germline lookup yields CDR1 SGHRS and CDR2 YFSETQ. The CDR3 has 13 residues. This chain's CDR3 is CASSWTGDNEQFF. The CDR3 region has the DNA TGCGCCAGCAGCTGGACAGGGGACAATGAGCAGTTCTTC.

CDR3 DNA sequence: TGTGCCAGCAGCTTCCCAGGACTAGCGGGAGTCGAGCAGTACTTC. Residues: CASSFPGLAGVEQYF. The chain carries TRBV5-4 and TRBJ2-7, with 13 bases fitting TRBD2. The CDR3 runs to 15 residues. The germline V gene has CDR1 SGHNT and CDR2 YYREEE (reference sequence). The trim removed 2 bases at V and 6 bases at J, leaving 5 bases unmatched.

The rearrangement links TRBV21-1 to TRBJ2-5; TRBD2 is the table's D call and was not checked against the DNA. TRBV21-1 is designated a pseudogene. CDR3 size: 16 residues. The DNA for the CDR3 is TGTGCCAGCAGCAAAGTTAGACTAGCGGGAGGAGAGACCCAGTACTTC. Translating gives CASSKVRLAGGETQYF.

As DNA, the CDR3 is TGTGCCAGCAGCGACGGAGTAGGGTACAATGAGCAGTTCTTC. Its protein is CASSDGVGYNEQFF. V gene TRBV7-6 combines with J gene TRBJ2-1; D is ambiguous. The V and J ends lost 5 bases and 4 bases respectively, with 12 bases between them. The CDR3 loop spans 14 amino acids. Germline CDR1 and CDR2: SGHVS and FNYEAQ.

This sequence joins TRBV6-1 and TRBJ1-2, with D hard to call. The CDR3 length is 13 residues. Germline V gives CDR1 MNHNS, CDR2 SASEGT. Trimming cost V 3 bases and J 8 bases, with 13 bases left between them. CDR3 DNA sequence: TGTGCCAGCAGTGACAGGACCCCTCTCGGCTACACCTTC. Residues: CASSDRTPLGYTF.

V and J are TRBV6-1 and TRBJ2-7, with D perhaps TRBD2 (6 bases). This CDR3 is 14 amino acids long. Trimming removed 4 bases at V and 4 bases at J, with 14 bases between. The germline V gene encodes CDR1 MNHNS and CDR2 SASEGT. The CDR3 sequence: CASSGAGSMYEQYF. Here the CDR3 DNA reads TGTGCCAGCAGTGGAGCGGGTTCGATGTACGAGCAGTACTTC.

This sequence joins TRBV28 and TRBJ2-5; TRBD1 aligns across 7 bases. The CDR3 covers 14 residues. V shed 6 bases, J shed 3 bases, and the junction held 7 bases outside the gene matches. The V gene's germline CDR1 is MDHEN and CDR2 SYDVKM. For the CDR3, the DNA is TGTGCCAGCAGCTTAATGGACAGGAAAGAGACCCAGTACTTC. Translating it yields CASSLMDRKETQYF.